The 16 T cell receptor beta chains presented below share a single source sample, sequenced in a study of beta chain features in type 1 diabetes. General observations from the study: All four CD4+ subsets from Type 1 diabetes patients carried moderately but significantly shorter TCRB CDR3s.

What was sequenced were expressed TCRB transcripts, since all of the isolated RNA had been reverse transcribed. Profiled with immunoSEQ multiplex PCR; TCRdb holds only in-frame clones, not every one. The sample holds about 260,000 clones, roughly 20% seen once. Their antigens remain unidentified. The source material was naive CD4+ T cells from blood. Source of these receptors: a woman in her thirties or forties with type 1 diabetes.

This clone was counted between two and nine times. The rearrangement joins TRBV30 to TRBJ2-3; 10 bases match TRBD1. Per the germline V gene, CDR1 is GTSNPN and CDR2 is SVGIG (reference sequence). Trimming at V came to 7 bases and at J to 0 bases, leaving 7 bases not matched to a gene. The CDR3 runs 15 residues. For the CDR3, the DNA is TGTGCCTTGCCGGGACAGGGGACGAGCACAGATACGCAGTATTTT. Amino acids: CALPGQGTSTDTQYF.

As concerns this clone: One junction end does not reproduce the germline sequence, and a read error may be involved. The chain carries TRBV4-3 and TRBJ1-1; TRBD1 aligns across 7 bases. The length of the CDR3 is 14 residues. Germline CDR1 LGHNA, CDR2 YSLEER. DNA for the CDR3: TGCGCCAGCGGCCACGGGACAGTGAACACTGAAGCTTTCTTT. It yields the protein CASGHGTVNTEAFF.

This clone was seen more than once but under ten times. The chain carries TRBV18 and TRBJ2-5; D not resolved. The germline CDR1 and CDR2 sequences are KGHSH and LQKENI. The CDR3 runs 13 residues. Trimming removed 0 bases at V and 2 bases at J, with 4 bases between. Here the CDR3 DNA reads TGTGCCAGCTCACCACCCCCTCAAGAGACCCAGTACTTC. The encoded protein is CASSPPPQETQYF. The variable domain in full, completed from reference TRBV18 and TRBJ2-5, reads NAGVMQNPRHLVRRRGQEARLRCSPMKGHSHVYWYRQLPEEGLKFMVYLQKENIIDESGMPKERFSAEFPKEGPSILRIQQVVRGDSAAYFCASSPPPQETQYFGPGTRLLVL.

The CDR3 is CASSGGLPNGYTF. The CDR3 DNA reads TGTGCCAGCAGCGGGGGCCTCCCGAATGGCTACACCTTC. The chain uses TRBV9 and TRBJ1-2; tentatively, D is TRBD1 (5 bases). Per the germline V gene, CDR1 is SGDLS and CDR2 is YYNGEE. The CDR3 has 13 amino acids. V dropped 3 bases and J dropped 6 bases, with 12 bases sitting between them.

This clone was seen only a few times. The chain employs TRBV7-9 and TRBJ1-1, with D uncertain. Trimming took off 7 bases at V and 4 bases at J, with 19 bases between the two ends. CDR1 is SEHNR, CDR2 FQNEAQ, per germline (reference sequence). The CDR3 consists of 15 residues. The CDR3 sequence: CASTLPRWEGTEAFF. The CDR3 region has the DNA TGTGCCAGCACCTTGCCCCGCTGGGAGGGCACTGAAGCTTTCTTT.

The CDR3 DNA reads TGCGCCAGCAGCTCACGATCTGGAGGGTATGGCTACACCTTC. It yields the protein CASSSRSGGYGYTF. V and J are TRBV5-1 and TRBJ1-2; D remains ambiguous. The CDR3 has 14 residues. V gave up 3 bases and J gave up 5 bases, with 14 bases separating them. Per the germline V gene, CDR1 is SGHRS and CDR2 is YFSETQ.

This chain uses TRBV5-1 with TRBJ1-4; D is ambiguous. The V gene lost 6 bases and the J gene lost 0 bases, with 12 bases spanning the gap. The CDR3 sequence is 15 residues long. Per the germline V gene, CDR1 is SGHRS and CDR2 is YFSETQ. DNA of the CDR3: TGCGCCAGCAAGGAGGCTGTTGCAACTAATGAAAAACTGTTTTTT. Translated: CASKEAVATNEKLFF.

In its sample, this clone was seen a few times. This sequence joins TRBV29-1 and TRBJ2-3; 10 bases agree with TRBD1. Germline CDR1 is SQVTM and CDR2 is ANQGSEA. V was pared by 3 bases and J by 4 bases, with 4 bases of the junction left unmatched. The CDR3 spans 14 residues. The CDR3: CSVDGTGVADTQYF. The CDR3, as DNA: TGCAGCGTTGACGGGACAGGGGTGGCAGATACGCAGTATTTT.

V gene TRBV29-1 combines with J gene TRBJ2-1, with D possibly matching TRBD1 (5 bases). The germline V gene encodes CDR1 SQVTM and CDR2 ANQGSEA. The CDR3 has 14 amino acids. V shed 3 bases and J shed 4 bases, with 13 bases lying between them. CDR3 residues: CSVEGPVLYNEQFF. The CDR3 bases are TGCAGCGTTGAGGGGCCCGTCCTTTACAATGAGCAGTTCTTC.

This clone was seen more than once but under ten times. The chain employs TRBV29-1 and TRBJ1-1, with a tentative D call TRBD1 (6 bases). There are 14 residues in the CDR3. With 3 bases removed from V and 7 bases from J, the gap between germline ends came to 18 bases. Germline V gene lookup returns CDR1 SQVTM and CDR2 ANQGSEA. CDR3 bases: TGCAGCGTTGAGGGTGCCAGGGGCAAGGGTGAAGCTTTCTTT. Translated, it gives CSVEGARGKGEAFF.

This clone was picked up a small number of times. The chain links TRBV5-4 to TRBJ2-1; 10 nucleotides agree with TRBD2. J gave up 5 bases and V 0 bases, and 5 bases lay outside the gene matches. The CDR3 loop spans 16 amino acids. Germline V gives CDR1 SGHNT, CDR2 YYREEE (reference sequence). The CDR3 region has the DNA TGTGCCAGCAGCTTGGGGACTAGCGGTTCTCACAATGAGCAGTTCTTC. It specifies CASSLGTSGSHNEQFF.

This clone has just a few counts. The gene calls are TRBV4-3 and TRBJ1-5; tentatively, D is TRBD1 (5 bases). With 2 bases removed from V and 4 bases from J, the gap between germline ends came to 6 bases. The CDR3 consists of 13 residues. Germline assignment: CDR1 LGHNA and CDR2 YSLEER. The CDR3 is CASSQRGNQPQHF. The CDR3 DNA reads TGCGCCAGCAGCCAACGGGGGAATCAGCCCCAGCATTTT.

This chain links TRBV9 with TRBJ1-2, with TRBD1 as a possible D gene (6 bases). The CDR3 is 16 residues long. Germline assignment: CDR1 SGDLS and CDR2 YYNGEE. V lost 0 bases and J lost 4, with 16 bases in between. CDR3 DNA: TGTGCCAGCAGCGTAGAGGGGGGGCCCGGCTCCTATGGCTACACCTTC. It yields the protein CASSVEGGPGSYGYTF.

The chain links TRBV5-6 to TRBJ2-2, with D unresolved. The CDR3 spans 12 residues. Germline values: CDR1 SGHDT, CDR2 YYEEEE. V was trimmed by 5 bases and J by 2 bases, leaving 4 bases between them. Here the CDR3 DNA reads TGTGCCAGCAGTCCTAACACCGGGGAGCTGTTTTTT. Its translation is CASSPNTGELFF.

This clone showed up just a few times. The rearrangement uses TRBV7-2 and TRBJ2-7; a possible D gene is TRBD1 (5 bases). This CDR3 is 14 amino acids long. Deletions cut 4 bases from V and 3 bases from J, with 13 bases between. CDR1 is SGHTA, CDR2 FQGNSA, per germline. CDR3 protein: CASSSSQENYEQYF. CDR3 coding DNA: TGTGCCAGCAGCTCCTCACAGGAAAACTACGAGCAGTACTTC.

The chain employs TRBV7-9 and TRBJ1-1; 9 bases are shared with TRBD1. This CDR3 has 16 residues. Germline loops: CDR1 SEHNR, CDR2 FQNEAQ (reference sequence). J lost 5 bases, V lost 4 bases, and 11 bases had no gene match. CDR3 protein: CASSSPSGQGNTEAFF. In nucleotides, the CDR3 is TGTGCCAGCAGCTCCCCCTCGGGACAGGGAAATACTGAAGCTTTCTTT.